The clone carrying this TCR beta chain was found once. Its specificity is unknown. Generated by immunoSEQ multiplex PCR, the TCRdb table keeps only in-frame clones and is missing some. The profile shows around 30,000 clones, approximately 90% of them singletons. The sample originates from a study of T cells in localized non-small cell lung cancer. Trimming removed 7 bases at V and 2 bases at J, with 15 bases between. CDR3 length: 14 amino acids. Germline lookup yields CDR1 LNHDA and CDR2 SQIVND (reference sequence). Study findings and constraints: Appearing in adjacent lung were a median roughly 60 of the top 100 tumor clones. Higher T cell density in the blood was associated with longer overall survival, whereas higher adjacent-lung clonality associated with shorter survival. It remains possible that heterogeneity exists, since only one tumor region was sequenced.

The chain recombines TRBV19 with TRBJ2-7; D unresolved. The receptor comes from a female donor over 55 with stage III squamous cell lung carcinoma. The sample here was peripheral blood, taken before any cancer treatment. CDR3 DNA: TGTGCCAGTAATAACATGGCAGGACCCTACGAGCAGTACTTC. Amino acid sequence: CASNNMAGPYEQYF.